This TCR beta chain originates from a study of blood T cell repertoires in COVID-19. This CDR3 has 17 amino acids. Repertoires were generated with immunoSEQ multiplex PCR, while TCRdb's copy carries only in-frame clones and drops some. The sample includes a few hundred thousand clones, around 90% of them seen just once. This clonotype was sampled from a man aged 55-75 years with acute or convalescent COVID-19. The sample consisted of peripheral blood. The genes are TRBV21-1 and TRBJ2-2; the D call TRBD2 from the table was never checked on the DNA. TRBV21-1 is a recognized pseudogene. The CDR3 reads CASSPPWRGRGTGELFF. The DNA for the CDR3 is TGTGCCAGCAGCCCACCTTGGCGGGGGCGCGGCACCGGGGAGCTGTTTTTT.